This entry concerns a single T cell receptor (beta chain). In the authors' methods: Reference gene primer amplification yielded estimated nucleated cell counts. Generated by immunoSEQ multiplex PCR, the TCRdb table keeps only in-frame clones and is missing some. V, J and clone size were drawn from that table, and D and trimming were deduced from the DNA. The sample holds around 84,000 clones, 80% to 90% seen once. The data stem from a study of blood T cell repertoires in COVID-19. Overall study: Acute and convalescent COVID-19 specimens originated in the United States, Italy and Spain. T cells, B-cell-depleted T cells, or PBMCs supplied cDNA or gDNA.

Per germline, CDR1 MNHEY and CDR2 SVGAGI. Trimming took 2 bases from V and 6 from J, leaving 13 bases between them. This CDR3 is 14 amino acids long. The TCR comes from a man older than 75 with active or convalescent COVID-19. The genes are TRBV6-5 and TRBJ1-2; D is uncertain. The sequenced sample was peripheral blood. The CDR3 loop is CASSYGLRAHGYTF. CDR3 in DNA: TGTGCCAGCAGTTACGGGCTGAGGGCCCATGGCTACACCTTC.